One and the same sample provided the 24 T cell receptor beta chains below, sequenced in a study of blood T cell repertoires in COVID-19 (dated by TCRdb to about 2020). The method was the immunoSEQ multiplex PCR assay. Entries here come from immuneACCESS through TCRdb and include only in-frame sequences with V and J called. Some clones fail to appear in such tables; in the studies checked, an unresolved V gene covers under half of the shortfall, and the cause of the remainder is unknown. In all, the sample holds fewer than 100,000 clones, and around 90% of those were seen once. 0.65% to 0.95% of the sample is taken by the ten largest. Sequencing was done on a sample of peripheral blood. The origin of the receptors is an elderly woman with acute or convalescent COVID-19.

The genes are TRBV5-1 and TRBJ2-1, with no clear D. The CDR3 runs 14 residues. Germline V CDR1 and CDR2: SGHRS, YFSETQ. Between the trimmed V and J ends, which lost 4 bases and 7 bases, there was a span of 15 bases. The CDR3 region is CASSPNLLRNEQFF. DNA of the CDR3: TGCGCCAGCAGCCCCAACCTATTACGGAATGAGCAGTTCTTC.

The chain employs TRBV4-1 and TRBJ2-5; 8 bases match TRBD1. CDR1 is MGHRA and CDR2 is YSYEKL in the germline V gene. V gave up 4 bases and J gave up 2 bases; unmatched junction bases: 6. This CDR3 spans 15 amino acids. The CDR3 coding sequence is TGCGCCAGCAGCCGGGGACAGGCTTTACAAGAGACCCAGTACTTC. As protein: CASSRGQALQETQYF.

This chain uses TRBV11-1 with TRBJ2-5, with 10 bases lining up with TRBD2. The length of the CDR3 is 16 residues. Germline V gene lookup returns CDR1 SGHAT and CDR2 FQDESV (reference sequence). V lost 4 bases to trimming and J lost 8 bases; unmatched junction nucleotides: 13. The CDR3 bases are TGTGCCAGCAGCTGGGGCGGCAGCGGGAGGGCCGAAACCCAGTACTTC. Translation gives CASSWGGSGRAETQYF.

The rearrangement links TRBV5-1 to TRBJ1-3, with D hard to call. CDR1 SGHRS and CDR2 YFSETQ come from the germline V gene. V was cut by 4 bases and J by 2 bases, with 10 bases left in between. The CDR3 spans 14 residues. The CDR3 region has the DNA TGCGCCAGCAGCGAAGACACTCCTGGAAACACCATATATTTT. Translated: CASSEDTPGNTIYF. Based on the CDR3 plus reference TRBV5-1 and TRBJ1-3, the full variable domain is KAGVTQTPRYLIKTRGQQVTLSCSPISGHRSVSWYQQTPGQGLQFLFEYFSETQRNKGNFPGRFSGRQFSNSRSEMNVSTLELGDSALYLCASSEDTPGNTIYFGEGSWLTVV.

The chain combines TRBV27 with TRBJ2-7, with D maybe TRBD2 (5 bases). Germline CDR1 and CDR2: MNHEY and SMNVEV (reference sequence). V was shortened by 2 bases and J by 5 bases, with 19 bases between the two germline ends. The CDR3 has 16 residues. The CDR3 bases are TGTGCCAGCAGTTTAGAATGGCGCGGGCGGACGGACGAGCAGTACTTC. It codes for CASSLEWRGRTDEQYF.

The V call is TRBV2, the J call TRBJ1-5; 7 bases fit TRBD1. After removal of 5 bases from V and 1 base from J, the junction contained 2 bases not matched to a gene. The CDR3 is 14 residues long. In germline, CDR1 is SNHLY, CDR2 FYNNEI. The CDR3 protein is CASSLGQSNQPQHF. In nucleotides, the CDR3 is TGTGCCAGCAGTTTGGGACAGAGCAATCAGCCCCAGCATTTT.

The rearrangement links TRBV6-5 to TRBJ1-3; no reliable D call. V gave up 5 bases and J gave up 0 bases, with 11 bases separating them. Per the germline V gene, CDR1 is MNHEY and CDR2 is SVGAGI. The CDR3 contains 15 residues. Here the CDR3 reads CASSRGPLSGNTIYF. CDR3 DNA sequence: TGTGCCAGCAGTCGAGGGCCTCTCTCTGGAAACACCATATATTTT.

V usage is TRBV4-2 and J usage is TRBJ1-5; 8 positions match TRBD1. The V and J ends lost 1 base and 2 bases, in that order; junction bases with no gene match: 1. The CDR3 spans 15 residues. CDR1 is LGHNA and CDR2 is YNFKEQ in the germline V gene. CDR3 nucleotide sequence: TGTGCCAGCAGCCAAGGACAGGGGCGCAATCAGCCCCAGCATTTT. This gives the protein CASSQGQGRNQPQHF.

The rearrangement uses TRBV2 and TRBJ1-3; unclear D gene. Trimming took 5 bases from V and 5 from J, leaving 4 bases between them. Germline V lookup: CDR1 SNHLY, CDR2 FYNNEI. The CDR3 is made up of 11 amino acids. The CDR3 here is CASSSRNTIYF. CDR3 DNA: TGTGCCAGCAGTTCCAGAAACACCATATATTTT.

The chain couples TRBV14 to TRBJ1-4; D might be TRBD1 (5 bases). This CDR3 has 16 residues. Trimming took off 1 base at V and 0 bases at J, with 9 bases between the two ends. The germline CDR1 and CDR2 sequences are SGHDN and FVKESK. The CDR3, as DNA: TGTGCCAGCAGCCAAGTGGGGGGTACAACTAATGAAAAACTGTTTTTT. The encoded protein is CASSQVGGTTNEKLFF.

The chain links TRBV4-1 to TRBJ1-5; D is perhaps TRBD1 (6 bases). Trimming pared 1 base from V and 2 bases from J, leaving 12 bases between. The CDR3 has 16 residues. From germline, CDR1 is MGHRA and CDR2 YSYEKL. The CDR3 bases are TGCGCCAGCAGCCAAGTCGGGGCAGGGGGCAATCAGCCCCAGCATTTT. Translation: CASSQVGAGGNQPQHF.

The J gene is TRBJ1-5, the V gene TRBV6-5; D is undetermined. The CDR3 spans 13 residues. Germline V gene sequence: CDR1 MNHEY, CDR2 SVGAGI. The V end lost 6 bases, the J end lost 7 bases, and 13 bases lay between the germline ends. CDR3 bases: TGTGCCAGCAGATTTAGTTCGGGGCAGCCCCAGCATTTT. Amino acids: CASRFSSGQPQHF.

The chain employs TRBV2 and TRBJ1-1, with D perhaps TRBD1 (5 bases). Trimming removed 7 bases from V and 0 bases from J, with 12 bases in between. The CDR3 has 14 residues. Germline-derived CDR1 and CDR2 are SNHLY and FYNNEI. This CDR3 is CASTEQGMNTEAFF. The CDR3 nucleotides read TGTGCCAGCACCGAGCAGGGCATGAACACTGAAGCTTTCTTT.

The chain joins TRBV6-6 to TRBJ2-7, with D possibly being TRBD2 (6 bases). Germline CDR1 MNHNY, CDR2 SVGAGI (reference sequence). The V end lost 3 bases, the J end lost 6 bases, and 15 bases lay between the germline ends. The CDR3 covers 14 residues. The CDR3 sequence is CASSYIGRSSEQYF. The CDR3 nucleotides read TGTGCCAGCAGTTATATCGGGAGAAGCTCCGAGCAGTACTTC.

This sequence joins TRBV27 and TRBJ2-5; 16 nucleotides match TRBD2. Per the germline V gene, CDR1 is MNHEY and CDR2 is SMNVEV (reference sequence). The V segment lost 0 bases and the J segment 11 bases; nucleotides outside the gene matches: 6. The CDR3 loop spans 16 amino acids. The DNA of the CDR3 is TGTGCCAGCAGTTTATCGCAGGGACTAGCGGGGGGGGCTCAGTACTTC. Amino acids: CASSLSQGLAGGAQYF.

The chain is built from TRBV27 and TRBJ1-4; no clear D gene. The CDR3 is made up of 15 amino acids. Germline V CDR1 and CDR2: MNHEY, SMNVEV (reference sequence). V lost 6 bases and J 1 base, leaving 12 bases between the germline ends. The CDR3 DNA is TGTGCCAGCAGCCGACGCGGGGAAACTAATGAAAAACTGTTTTTT. Amino acids: CASSRRGETNEKLFF.

CDR3 coding DNA: TGCGCCAGCAGCCCCGGGACAGACAGATGGGACCAGTACTTC. This gives the protein CASSPGTDRWDQYF. V and J are TRBV5-1 and TRBJ2-5, with 7 bases lining up with TRBD1. V was clipped by 4 bases and J by 10 bases; unmatched bases: 13. The CDR3 has 14 residues. Germline-derived CDR1 and CDR2 are SGHRS and YFSETQ.

The rearrangement joins TRBV7-8 to TRBJ2-1; TRBD2 is a possible D gene (5 bases). Germline CDR1 is SGHVS and CDR2 is FQNEAQ. The CDR3 spans 16 residues. Trimming shortened V by 4 bases and J by 0 bases, and 13 bases separated the two germline ends. The DNA for the CDR3 is TGTGCCAGCAGCTACCTTTCGGGGTTCTCCTACAATGAGCAGTTCTTC. Its translation is CASSYLSGFSYNEQFF.

Comments on this clone: The germline gene is not matched at one end of the junction; a read error may be the cause. The chain employs TRBV7-7 and TRBJ2-5, with a weak D call TRBD2 (5 bases). Germline assignment: CDR1 SSHAT and CDR2 FNYEAQ (reference sequence). The CDR3 is made up of 17 amino acids. The chain's CDR3 is CASSLGLGVGVQETQYF. DNA of the CDR3: TGTGCTAGCAGCTTAGGCCTCGGGGTTGGAGTACAGGAGACCCAGTACTTC.

The chain is built from TRBV6-6 and TRBJ2-2; D is possibly TRBD2 (5 bases). The germline V gene encodes CDR1 MNHNY and CDR2 SVGAGI (reference sequence). V gave up 4 bases and J gave up 1 base, with 13 bases separating them. The CDR3 has 16 amino acids. CDR3 sequence reads: CASSSGIGLNTGELFF. CDR3 DNA sequence: TGTGCCAGCAGTTCGGGAATTGGATTGAACACCGGGGAGCTGTTTTTT.

The chain carries TRBV7-3 and TRBJ1-1; D gene uncertain. The V end lost 5 bases, the J end lost 6 bases, and 13 bases lay between the germline ends. Germline CDR1 SGHTA, CDR2 FQGTGA. The CDR3 has 13 residues. CDR3 sequence: CASSPSLRAEAFF. The CDR3 DNA follows: TGTGCCAGCAGCCCTTCTCTGAGGGCTGAAGCTTTCTTT.

V is TRBV5-1 and J is TRBJ1-3; D is ambiguous. The CDR3 has 15 residues. V was pared by 1 base and J by 0 bases, with 8 bases between. CDR1 and CDR2 (germline): SGHRS, YFSETQ. The CDR3 spells CASSLYSDSGNTIYF. The CDR3 nucleotides are TGCGCCAGCAGCTTGTATTCAGACTCTGGAAACACCATATATTTT.

This clone was seen only once. The chain joins TRBV28 to TRBJ2-2, with 9 bases that match TRBD1. The CDR3 has 15 amino acids. Germline CDR1 and CDR2: MDHEN and SYDVKM. The V and J ends lost 4 bases and 7 bases, in that order; junction bases with no gene match: 7. CDR3 sequence (DNA): TGTGCCAGCAGTTCTCGACAGGGGGTGAGCGGGGAGCTGTTTTTT. Protein sequence: CASSSRQGVSGELFF.

The rearrangement links TRBV7-2 to TRBJ1-2, with a tentative D call TRBD1 (5 bases). This CDR3 contains 13 residues. Looked up from germline, CDR1 is SGHTA and CDR2 is FQGNSA. The V end lost 9 bases, the J end lost 5 bases, and 16 bases lay between the germline ends. The CDR3: CASGTAAGYGYTF. DNA for the CDR3: TGTGCCAGTGGGACGGCGGCGGGGTATGGCTACACCTTC.